The following is a T cell receptor beta chain sequence with its context. The antigen remains unidentified. cDNA synthesis used the whole RNA isolate, giving expressed TCRB sequences. Average reads for naive, central memory and regulatory T cell samples were about 3.7 million. Sequencing was performed with immunoSEQ multiplex PCR; in TCRdb, only in-frame clones are kept and a portion is missing. The sample has a few hundred thousand clones, about 15% seen once. Markers CD45RO/CCR7/CD25/CD127/CD95/CD27 served to sort CD4+ naive, central memory, regulatory and stem cell-like memory cells. J was trimmed by 2 bases and V by 4 bases; bases with no gene match: 5. The CDR3 loop spans 15 amino acids. Looked up from germline, CDR1 is SGHRS and CDR2 is YFSETQ. The data originate from a study of beta chain features in type 1 diabetes. Study as a whole: What patients shared with healthy donors was a similar profile of age, gender and cell yields.

Broader study findings: Type 1 diabetes patients had moderately but significantly shorter TCRB CDR3s in all four CD4+ subsets. Reduced insertions and increased deletions marked VDJ junctions in type 1 diabetes patients.

The chain couples TRBV5-1 to TRBJ1-5, with 8 bases that match TRBD1. The sequenced sample was naive CD4+ T cells from blood. The source of this sequence is a young man with type 1 diabetes. The CDR3 reads CASSLGTGRNQPQHF. DNA of the CDR3: TGCGCCAGCAGCCTCGGGACAGGTCGCAATCAGCCCCAGCATTTT. Complete variable domain (other parts from reference TRBV5-1 and TRBJ1-5): KAGVTQTPRYLIKTRGQQVTLSCSPISGHRSVSWYQQTPGQGLQFLFEYFSETQRNKGNFPGRFSGRQFSNSRSEMNVSTLELGDSALYLCASSLGTGRNQPQHFGDGTRLSIL.